Below, 16 T cell receptor beta chains from the same sample are listed, as sequenced in a study of T cell repertoires in cytomegalovirus infection. TCRdb reanalysed the reads using MiXCR and keeps one entry per CDR3 protein. The sample has 650,000 to 850,000 distinct CDR3 sequences, about 27% seen once; the top ten hold over 10%. Antigen specificity for these receptors is unknown. The starting material was cultured CD8+ T cells from PBMCs, obtained from culture after CMV antigen stimulation. The receptors originated from a human donor in good health (CMV status not recorded). Some clones in this sample may be carry-over from other donors' samples.

Notes on this clonotype: Compared with germline, one end of the junction differs, possibly owing to a read error. The chain uses TRBV19 and TRBJ1-5, with D possibly matching TRBD1 (6 bases). The germline V gene encodes CDR1 LNHDA and CDR2 SQIVND (reference sequence). This CDR3 has 14 residues. The CDR3 DNA is TGTGCCAGTGTTGGACAGAATAGCAATCAGCCCCAGCAGTTT. Its protein is CASVGQNSNQPQQF.

The chain carries TRBV13 and TRBJ2-3; perhaps TRBD1 as D (5 bases). There are 13 residues in the CDR3. Trimming took off 4 bases at V and 8 bases at J, with 13 bases between the two ends. Germline values: CDR1 PRHDT, CDR2 FYEKMQ (reference sequence). The CDR3 is CASSWLERGTQYF. Written as DNA, the CDR3 is TGTGCCAGCAGCTGGTTAGAAAGGGGTACGCAGTATTTT.

The V call is TRBV2, the J call TRBJ2-3, with D possibly TRBD2 on 5 matching bases. Looked up from germline, CDR1 is SNHLY and CDR2 is FYNNEI. V gave up 0 bases and J gave up 6 bases, with 16 bases separating them. The CDR3 contains 16 residues. CDR3 loop: CASSEALSAGGDTQYF. For the CDR3, the DNA is TGTGCCAGCAGTGAAGCGCTTTCTGCGGGCGGGGATACGCAGTATTTT. Full variable domain (missing parts from reference TRBV2 and TRBJ2-3): EPEVTQTPSHQVTQMGQEVILRCVPISNHLYFYWYRQILGQKVEFLVSFYNNEISEKSEIFDDQFSVERPDGSNFTLKIRSTKLEDSAMYFCASSEALSAGGDTQYFGPGTRLTVL.

The chain has TRBV6-1 and TRBJ2-7; tentative D call: TRBD1 (5 bases). The ends were cut back, 6 bases at V and 5 bases at J, with 17 bases in the middle. This CDR3 has 14 residues. CDR1 and CDR2 from the germline V gene are MNHNS and SASEGT. In nucleotides, the CDR3 is TGTGCCAGCAGCCTTAGACAGTTCGTCGACGAGCAGTACGTC. Translation gives CASSLRQFVDEQYV.

This clonotype has a handful of counts. The chain employs TRBV20-1 and TRBJ1-2; D remains ambiguous. CDR1 and CDR2 from the germline V gene are DFQATT and SNEGSKA (reference sequence). The CDR3 is 16 residues long. V was shortened by 3 bases and J by 0 bases, with 17 bases between the two germline ends. DNA of the CDR3: TGCAGTGCTAGTGGTAGCGCGGAACACGCTAACTATGGCTACACCTTC. It yields the protein CSASGSAEHANYGYTF.

This clonotype was seen a few times. The gene calls are TRBV7-9 and TRBJ1-2; tentatively, D is TRBD1 (5 bases). Trimming took off 0 bases at V and 8 bases at J, with 16 bases between the two ends. This CDR3 comprises 15 residues. CDR1 is SEHNR and CDR2 is FQNEAQ in the germline V gene (reference sequence). CDR3 DNA sequence: TGTGCCAGCAGCTTAGCGACGGGCGGGGCGCAAGGCTACACCTTC. It specifies CASSLATGGAQGYTF.

V usage is TRBV5-1 and J usage is TRBJ2-5, with TRBD1 matching over 10 bases. J lost 3 bases, V lost 4 bases, and 6 bases had no gene match. The CDR3 spans 15 residues. Germline values: CDR1 SGHRS, CDR2 YFSETQ. The chain's CDR3 is CASSTGQGNEETQYF. CDR3 sequence (DNA): TGCGCCAGCAGCACGGGACAGGGGAACGAAGAGACCCAGTACTTC.

This clonotype was counted a few times. The chain uses TRBV7-8 and TRBJ2-7, with D hard to call. The V end was cut by 1 base, the J end by 2 bases, with 15 bases between. The CDR3 covers 16 residues. Germline CDR1 SGHVS, CDR2 FQNEAQ. The CDR3 DNA reads as TGTGCCAGCAGCTTAGGTAGTTACAGTCCTGCCTACGAGCAGTACGTC. Its protein product is CASSLGSYSPAYEQYV.

V gene TRBV27 combines with J gene TRBJ2-7; D is unclear. Per the germline V gene, CDR1 is MNHEY and CDR2 is SMNVEV (reference sequence). The germline V and J ends were trimmed by 9 bases and 7 bases, with 16 bases remaining between them. CDR3 length equals 12 residues. CDR3 DNA sequence: TGTGCCAGTTCACACAGCCCGTTGGAGCAGTACTTC. Residues: CASSHSPLEQYF.

This clonotype turned up a few times. The chain combines TRBV28 with TRBJ1-5, with D unresolved. CDR1 is MDHEN and CDR2 is SYDVKM in the germline V gene. Deletions cut 9 bases from V and 0 bases from J, with 6 bases between. This CDR3 region has 12 residues. The CDR3 protein is CASDFSNQPQHF. The CDR3 coding sequence is TGTGCCAGTGACTTTAGCAATCAGCCCCAGCATTTT. The whole variable domain, filled in from reference TRBV28 and TRBJ1-5, reads DVKVTQSSRYLVKRTGEKVFLECVQDMDHENMFWYRQDPGLGLRLIYFSYDVKMKEKGDIPEGYSVSREKKERFSLILESASTNQTSMYLCASDFSNQPQHFGDGTRLSIL.

This clonotype was observed at least ten times. The gene calls are TRBV27 and TRBJ1-2; D ambiguous. Germline CDR1 reads MNHEY; CDR2 reads SMNVEV (reference sequence). The CDR3 is 12 amino acids. V lost 6 bases to trimming and J lost 2 bases, with 7 bases between them. DNA for the CDR3: TGTGCCAGCAGCCCAGGAAACTATGGCTACACCTTC. It specifies CASSPGNYGYTF.

At least ten counts were recorded for this clonotype. The V call is TRBV7-8, the J call TRBJ2-2; no firm D call. Trimming cost V 5 bases and J 0 bases, with 13 bases left between them. Germline CDR1 SGHVS, CDR2 FQNEAQ. This CDR3 comprises 16 residues. The CDR3: CASSPPALSNTGELFF. The CDR3 bases are TGTGCCAGCAGCCCCCCGGCACTCTCGAACACCGGGGAGCTGTTTTTT.

A few counts support this clonotype. The chain carries TRBV19 and TRBJ1-2; TRBD1 aligns across 8 bases. Losses at the gene ends were 5 bases for V and 6 bases for J; bases not matched to a gene: 8. Germline assignment: CDR1 LNHDA and CDR2 SQIVND (reference sequence). The CDR3 has 14 residues. As DNA, the CDR3 is TGTGCCAGTAGTTTGGCAGGGGGCGCGGATGGCTACACCTTC. This gives the protein CASSLAGGADGYTF.

There are a few counts of this clonotype. The gene calls are TRBV2 and TRBJ2-1, with TRBD2 matching over 8 bases. Germline CDR1 reads SNHLY; CDR2 reads FYNNEI. V dropped 8 bases and J dropped 1; count of bases not matched to a gene: 7. The CDR3 length is 15 residues. DNA for the CDR3: TGTGCCAGCGGAATGACGGGGGGGTCCTACAATGAGCAGTTCTTC. It yields the protein CASGMTGGSYNEQFF.

This clonotype has more than one count but fewer than ten. The rearrangement uses TRBV4-1 and TRBJ1-2; TRBD1 is a possible D gene (5 bases). The CDR3 runs to 12 residues. V lost 1 base to trimming and J lost 8 bases, with 8 bases between them. Looked up from germline, CDR1 is MGHRA and CDR2 is YSYEKL. The DNA for the CDR3 is TGCGCCAGCAGCCAAGGAGGGACCGGCTACACCTTC. Protein sequence: CASSQGGTGYTF.

In this sample, this clonotype turned up many times. The chain links TRBV7-2 to TRBJ1-5; perhaps TRBD1 as D (5 bases). Germline values: CDR1 SGHTA, CDR2 FQGNSA. V gave up 1 base and J gave up 5 bases, with 9 bases separating them. This CDR3 is built from 14 residues. The CDR3 DNA follows: TGTGCCAGCAGCTTAGGACAGATACATCAGCCCCAGCATTTT. Translating gives CASSLGQIHQPQHF.